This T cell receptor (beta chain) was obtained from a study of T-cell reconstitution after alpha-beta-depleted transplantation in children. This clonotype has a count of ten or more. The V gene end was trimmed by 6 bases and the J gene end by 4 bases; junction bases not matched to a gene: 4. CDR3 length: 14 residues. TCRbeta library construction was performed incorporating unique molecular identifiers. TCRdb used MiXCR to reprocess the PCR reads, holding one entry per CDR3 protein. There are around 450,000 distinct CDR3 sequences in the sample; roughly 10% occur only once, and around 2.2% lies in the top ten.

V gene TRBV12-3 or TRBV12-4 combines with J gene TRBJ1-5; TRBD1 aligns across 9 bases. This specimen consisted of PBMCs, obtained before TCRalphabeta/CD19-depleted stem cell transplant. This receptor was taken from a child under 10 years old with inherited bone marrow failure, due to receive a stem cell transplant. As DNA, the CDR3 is TGTGCCAGCAGCCGGGACAGGGAGAATCAGCCCCAGCATTTT. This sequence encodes CASSRDRENQPQHF.